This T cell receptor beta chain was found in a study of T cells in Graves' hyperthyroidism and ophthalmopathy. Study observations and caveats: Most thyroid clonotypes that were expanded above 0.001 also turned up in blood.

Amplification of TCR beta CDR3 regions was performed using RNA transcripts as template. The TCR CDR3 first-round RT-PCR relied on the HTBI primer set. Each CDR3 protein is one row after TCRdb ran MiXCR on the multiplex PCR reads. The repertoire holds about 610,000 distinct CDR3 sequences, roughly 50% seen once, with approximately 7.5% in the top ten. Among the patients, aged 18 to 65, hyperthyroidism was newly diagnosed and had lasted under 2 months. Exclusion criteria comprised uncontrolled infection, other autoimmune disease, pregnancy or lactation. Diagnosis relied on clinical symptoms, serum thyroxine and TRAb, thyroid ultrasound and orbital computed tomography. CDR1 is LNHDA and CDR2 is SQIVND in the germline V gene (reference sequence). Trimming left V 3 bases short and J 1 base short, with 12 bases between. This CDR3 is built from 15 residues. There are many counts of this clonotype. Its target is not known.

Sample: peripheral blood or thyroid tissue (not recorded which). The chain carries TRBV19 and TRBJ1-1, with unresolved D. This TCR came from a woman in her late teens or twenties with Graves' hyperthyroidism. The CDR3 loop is CASSIQHVGNTEAFF. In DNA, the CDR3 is TGTGCCAGTAGTATTCAGCACGTTGGGAACACTGAAGCTTTCTTT.